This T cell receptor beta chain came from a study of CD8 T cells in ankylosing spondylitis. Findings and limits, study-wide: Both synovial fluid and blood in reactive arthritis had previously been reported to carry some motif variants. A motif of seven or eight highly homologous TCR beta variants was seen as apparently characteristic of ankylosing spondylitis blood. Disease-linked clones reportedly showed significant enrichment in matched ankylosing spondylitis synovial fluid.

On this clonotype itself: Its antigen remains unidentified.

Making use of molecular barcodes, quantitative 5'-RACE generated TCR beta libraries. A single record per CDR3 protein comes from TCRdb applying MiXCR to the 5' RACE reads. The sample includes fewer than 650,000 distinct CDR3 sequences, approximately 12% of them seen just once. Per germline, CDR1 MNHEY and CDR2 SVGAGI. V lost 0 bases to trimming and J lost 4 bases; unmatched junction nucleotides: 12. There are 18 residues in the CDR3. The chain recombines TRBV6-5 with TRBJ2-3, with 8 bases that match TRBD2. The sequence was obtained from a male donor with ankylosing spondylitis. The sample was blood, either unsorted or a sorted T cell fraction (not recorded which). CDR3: CASSYSNAGGTAADTQYF. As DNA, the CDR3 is TGTGCCAGCAGTTACTCGAATGCGGGAGGCACAGCGGCAGATACGCAGTATTTT.